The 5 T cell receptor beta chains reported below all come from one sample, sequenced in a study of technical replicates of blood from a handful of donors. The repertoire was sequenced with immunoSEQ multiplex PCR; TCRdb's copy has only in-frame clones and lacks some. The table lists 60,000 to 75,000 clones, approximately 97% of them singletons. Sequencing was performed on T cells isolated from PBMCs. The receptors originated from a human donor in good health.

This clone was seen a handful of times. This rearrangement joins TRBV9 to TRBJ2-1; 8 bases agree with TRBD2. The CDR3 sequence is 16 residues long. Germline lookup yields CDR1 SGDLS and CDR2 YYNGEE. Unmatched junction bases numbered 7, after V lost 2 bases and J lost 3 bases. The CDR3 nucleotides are TGTGCCAGCAGCGTGTCATCGGGGGGGTTCTACAATGAGCAGTTCTTC. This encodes CASSVSSGGFYNEQFF.

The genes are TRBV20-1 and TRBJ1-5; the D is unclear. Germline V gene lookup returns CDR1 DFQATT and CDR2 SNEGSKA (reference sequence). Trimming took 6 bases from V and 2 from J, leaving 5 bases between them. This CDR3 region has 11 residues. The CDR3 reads CSAAGNQPQHF. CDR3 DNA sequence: TGCAGTGCCGCGGGCAATCAGCCCCAGCATTTT.

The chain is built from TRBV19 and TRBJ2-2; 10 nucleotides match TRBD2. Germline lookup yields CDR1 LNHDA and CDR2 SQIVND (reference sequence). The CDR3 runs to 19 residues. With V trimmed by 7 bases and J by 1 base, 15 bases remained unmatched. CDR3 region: CASNIGAGGLIGNTGELFF. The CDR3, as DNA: TGTGCCAGTAACATCGGAGCGGGAGGGCTAATTGGGAACACCGGGGAGCTGTTTTTT.

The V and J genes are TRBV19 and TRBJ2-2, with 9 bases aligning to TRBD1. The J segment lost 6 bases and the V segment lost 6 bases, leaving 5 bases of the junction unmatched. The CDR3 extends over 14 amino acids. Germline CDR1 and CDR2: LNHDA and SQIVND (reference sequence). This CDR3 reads CASRLQGASGELFF. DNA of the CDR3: TGTGCCAGTAGGCTACAGGGGGCGTCCGGGGAGCTGTTTTTT.

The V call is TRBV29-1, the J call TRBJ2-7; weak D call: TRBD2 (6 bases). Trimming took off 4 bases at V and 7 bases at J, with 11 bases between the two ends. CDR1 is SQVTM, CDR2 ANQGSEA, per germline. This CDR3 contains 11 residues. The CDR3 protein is CSVVTEGEQYF. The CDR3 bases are TGCAGCGTTGTAACGGAGGGTGAGCAGTACTTC.